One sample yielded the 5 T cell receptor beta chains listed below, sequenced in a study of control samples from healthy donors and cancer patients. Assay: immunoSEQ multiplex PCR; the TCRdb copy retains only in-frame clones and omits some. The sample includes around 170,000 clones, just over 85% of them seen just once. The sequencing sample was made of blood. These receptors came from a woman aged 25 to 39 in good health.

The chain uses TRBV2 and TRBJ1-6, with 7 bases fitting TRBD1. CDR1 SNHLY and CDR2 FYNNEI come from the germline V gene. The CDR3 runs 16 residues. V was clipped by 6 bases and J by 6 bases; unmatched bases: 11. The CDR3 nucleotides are TGTGCCAGCAGACCCCAGACAGGGCTTACTAATTCACCCCTCCACTTT. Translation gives CASRPQTGLTNSPLHF.

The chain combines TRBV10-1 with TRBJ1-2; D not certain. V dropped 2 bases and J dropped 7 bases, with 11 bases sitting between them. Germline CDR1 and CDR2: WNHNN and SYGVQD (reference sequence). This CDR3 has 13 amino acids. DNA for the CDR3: TGCGCCAGCAGTGAGACCCCAGAAGGTGGCTACACCTTC. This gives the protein CASSETPEGGYTF.

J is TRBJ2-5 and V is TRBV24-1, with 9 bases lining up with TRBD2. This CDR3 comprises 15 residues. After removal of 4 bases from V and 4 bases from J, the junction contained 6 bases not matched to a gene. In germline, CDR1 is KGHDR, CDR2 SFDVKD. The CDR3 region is CATSDPSGEGETQYF. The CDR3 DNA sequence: TGTGCCACCAGTGACCCTAGCGGGGAGGGAGAGACCCAGTACTTC.

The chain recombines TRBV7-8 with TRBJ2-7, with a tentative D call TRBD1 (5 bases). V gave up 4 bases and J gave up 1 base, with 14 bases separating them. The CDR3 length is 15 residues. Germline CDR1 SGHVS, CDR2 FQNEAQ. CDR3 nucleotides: TGTGCCAGCAGCTCCACCAGGGTTGTATCCTACGAGCAGTACTTC. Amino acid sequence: CASSSTRVVSYEQYF.

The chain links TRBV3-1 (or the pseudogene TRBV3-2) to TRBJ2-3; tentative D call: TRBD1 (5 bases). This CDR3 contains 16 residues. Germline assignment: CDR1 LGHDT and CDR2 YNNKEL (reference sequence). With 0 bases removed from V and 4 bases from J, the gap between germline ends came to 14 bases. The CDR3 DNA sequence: TGTGCCAGCAGCCAAGATTGGGGCTCGGGTGCAGATACGCAGTATTTT. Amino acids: CASSQDWGSGADTQYF.